This TCR beta chain comes out of a study of cytomegalovirus exposure and HLA in healthy donors. Donors showed nominal health when sampled, although they likely had unrecorded immune exposures. Comment on this clone: Its antigen is not known.

This CDR3 contains 13 residues. Germline values: CDR1 SNHLY, CDR2 FYNNEI. Between the trimmed V and J ends, which lost 8 bases and 2 bases, there was a span of 9 bases. 13 Jbeta primers and 60 Vbeta primers were used for the PCR. The protocol was immunoSEQ multiplex PCR, while the TCRdb copy is restricted to in-frame clones and leaves out a portion. The table includes about 100,000 clones, under 80% detected once. The study, taken as a whole, reports: Rare sequences made up most TCRs, while some public TCRs were found in many donors. Later analysis suggested links between common viral pathogens and several top significant clusters.

This chain uses TRBV2 with TRBJ2-2; D possibly corresponds to TRBD1 (6 bases). This clonotype originated in a man aged 35-49 years in good health and CMV-seropositive. The sequencing input was PBMCs. The DNA of the CDR3 is TGTGCCAGCTGGGGGCCCAACACCGGGGAGCTGTTTTTT. Its protein product is CASWGPNTGELFF.